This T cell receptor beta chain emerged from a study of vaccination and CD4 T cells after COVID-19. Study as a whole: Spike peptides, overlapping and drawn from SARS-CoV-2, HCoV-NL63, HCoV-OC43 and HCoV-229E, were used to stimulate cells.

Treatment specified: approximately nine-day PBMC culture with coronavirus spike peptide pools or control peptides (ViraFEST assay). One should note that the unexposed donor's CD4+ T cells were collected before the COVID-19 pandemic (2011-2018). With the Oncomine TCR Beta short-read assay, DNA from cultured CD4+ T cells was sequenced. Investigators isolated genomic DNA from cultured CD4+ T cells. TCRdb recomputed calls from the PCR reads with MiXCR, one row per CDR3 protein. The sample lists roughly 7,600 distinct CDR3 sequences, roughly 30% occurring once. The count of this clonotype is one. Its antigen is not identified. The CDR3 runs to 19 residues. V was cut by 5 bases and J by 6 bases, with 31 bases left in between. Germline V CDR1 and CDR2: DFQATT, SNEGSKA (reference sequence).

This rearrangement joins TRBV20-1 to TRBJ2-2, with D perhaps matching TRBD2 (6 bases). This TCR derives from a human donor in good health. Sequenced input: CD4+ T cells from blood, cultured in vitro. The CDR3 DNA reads TGCAGTGCTCCCCCTTTTAGCGGAGGAACTACCTCCGAGGCCGGGGAGCTGTTTTTT. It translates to CSAPPFSGGTTSEAGELFF.